This TCR beta chain was documented in a study of OX40 agonist ivuxolimab in advanced cancers. Study in general: Among those enrolled, mean age was 60 years (range about 20 to 79) and less than 90% were male. Study-level points and caveats: Researchers did not determine the expanded peripheral T cells' antigen specificity. Near-lowest levels of clonal expansion characterized partial responders at 0.1-3.0 mg/kg. Expanded clones belonging to CD8+ T cells outnumbered, on average, those of CD4+.

TCRdb's copy holds only in-frame clones and misses some; the assay was immunoSEQ multiplex PCR. The sample holds around 67,000 clones, about 85% seen once. The CDR3 is 19 amino acids. The junction had 15 bases not matched to a gene; V was cut back by 0 bases and J by 4 bases. Germline lookup yields CDR1 SGDLS and CDR2 YYNGEE. This clone was recorded only once. Its antigen is currently unknown. This rearrangement joins TRBV9 to TRBJ2-2; 7 positions match TRBD2. Sequences were derived from CD4+ or CD8+ T cells sorted from blood, sampled in a trial of the OX40 agonist ivuxolimab. This sequence was found in an adult with an advanced solid tumor such as melanoma, head and neck, liver or kidney cancer. The CDR3 spells CASSVVPPTGGSFTGELFF. The CDR3 coding sequence is TGTGCCAGCAGCGTAGTCCCCCCCACGGGGGGATCCTTCACCGGGGAGCTGTTTTTT.